This note documents a single T cell receptor (beta chain) sequence. Its recognized antigen is unknown. No much larger clone exists at a distance of one base, and base qualities are not known. Taken with the paper, the label for time point translates to: about 28 days (+/-7) after the second vaccine dose. AZD1222 recipients whose second dose came at about 4 weeks and those whose second dose came at about 12 weeks were combined into one group, since spike-specific TCR depth and breadth did not differ between the two schedules. Vaccinee samples were obtained from the UK trials COV001 and COV002, which included a single-blind randomized controlled phase 2/3 trial of AZD1222 (ChAdOx1 nCoV-19) in healthy adults. For TCRbeta chain sequencing, PBMC samples from trial participants were taken at day 0 and at day 28 after the second dose. The sample is drawn from a study of T cell responses to AZD1222 COVID-19 vaccine (dated by TCRdb to 2020 to 2023). The study in broad terms: A total of approximately 240 trial participants underwent TCR sequencing, of whom roughly 210 had received two doses of AZD1222 and around 25 had received two doses of the MenACWY control vaccine. Trial participants were enrolled by age into 18-55, 56-69 and 70-plus year subgroups, with about 150, 28 and 57 TCR-sequenced participants respectively. General conclusions and limits of the study: The 56-69-year group was small, and its depth increase did not reach significance, likely because of low power. Conclusions about previously exposed vaccinees are limited because only six or seven AZD1222 recipients were SARS-CoV-2 seropositive at baseline. After two AZD1222 doses, spike-specific TCR breadth and depth were significantly higher than at day 0 and than in MenACWY recipients. Reportedly, close to half of the unique spike-specific TCRs recognized epitopes lying outside the regions that are mutated in the B.1.351 and B.1.1.7 variants. The vaccine-associated CD4 TCRs covered the entire spike protein, and the dominant responses fell in regions 160-218 and 743-854. No day 14 peak-response samples were available, so repertoires were characterized only after the peak T cell response. Participants were mostly white British, with more females than males. The authors suggested clonal diversity may have been underestimated.

Relative to germline, V is missing 4 bases and J is missing 3 bases, with 3 bases of the junction outside any gene match. Inclusive of the bounding cysteine and phenylalanine, the CDR3 is 13 residues long. Only the CDR3 portion is preserved as DNA: 39 bases, with reading frame beginning at the first base. Via the germline V gene (reference sequence), CDR1 is GTSNPN and CDR2 SVGIG. The CDR3 regions of human TCRbeta chains were analyzed by immunosequencing. As for the authors' bioinformatics: TCRs in the repertoires were compared against a reference library of SARS-CoV-2-specific TCRs that had been generated with the MIRA antigen-specificity platform. Breadth was defined as the fraction of unique TCRs that were SARS-CoV-2-associated, and depth was defined as the fraction of total T cells that were SARS-CoV-2-associated. Using the MIRA data, each spike-specific TCR was mapped to the spike region that the TCR reacts to and placed in a CD4 or CD8 class. Log10-transformed breadth and depth values were compared by one-way ANOVA with Sidak's multiple comparisons tests. TCRdb mirrors the immuneACCESS table, restricted to in-frame sequences. Some clones are absent from its copies; in checked studies, under half trace to an unresolved V gene, and the reason for the others is unknown. V, J and clone size are taken as reported in that table, and D and trimming were inferred from the DNA itself. The sample table contains approximately 84,000 clones; only one count was recorded for 70% to 90% of them. The leading ten clones occupy about 10% of the sample.

The chain joins TRBV30 to TRBJ1-2; 9 bases in the middle match TRBD1. The sequences come from peripheral blood, collected 28 days after the second AZD1222 dose. The receptor's source is an adult who received the AZD1222 COVID-19 vaccine. CDR3 sequence: CAWIRDRDYGYTF. The DNA reads as follows: TGTGCCTGGATCCGGGACAGGGACTATGGCTACACCTTC. Joined to the reference TRBV30 and TRBJ1-2 proteins, this CDR3 gives the full variable domain: SQTIHQWPATLVQPVGSPLSLECTVEGTSNPNLYWYRQAAGRGLQLLFYSVGIGQISSEVPQNLSASRPQDRQFILSSKKLLLSDSGFYLCAWIRDRDYGYTFGSGTRLTVV.